This TCR beta chain was captured by sequencing in a study of OX40 agonist ivuxolimab in advanced cancers. About this clone: A junction boundary mismatches the germline segment, possibly from a read error.

Some clones are missing from TCRdb's copy, which holds only in-frame ones; the method was immunoSEQ multiplex PCR. The data show almost 20,000 clones, 85% to 90% seen once. This TCR was sampled from an adult with an advanced solid tumor such as melanoma, head and neck, liver or kidney cancer. The source was CD4+ or CD8+ T cells sorted from blood, collected in a trial of the OX40 agonist ivuxolimab.

CDR3 sequence: CASSLSTGYEQYF. For the CDR3, the DNA is TGTGCTAGCAGCTTGTCCACTGGCTACGAGCAGTACTTC. V and J are TRBV7-7 and TRBJ2-7; D not certain. CDR1 and CDR2 from the germline V gene are SSHAT and FNYEAQ (reference sequence). The CDR3 is 13 residues long.